This T cell receptor beta chain derives from a study of blood T cell repertoires in COVID-19. Measured with immunoSEQ multiplex PCR; TCRdb has only the in-frame clones, and not every one. The repertoire has 450,000 or so clones, 70% to 90% of them found once; the top ten carry 0.7% to 0.85%. The sequenced sample was peripheral blood. The clonotype originates from a man between 18 and 29 years old with COVID-19, enrolled during active disease.

The CDR3 reads CASSQDFYGDSPLHF. The CDR3 DNA sequence: TGTGCCAGCAGCCAAGACTTCTACGGAGATTCACCCCTCCACTTT. The chain carries TRBV14 and TRBJ1-6; unclear D gene. V shed 0 bases and J shed 8 bases, with 11 bases lying between them. This CDR3 is 15 amino acids long. Germline V gene lookup returns CDR1 SGHDN and CDR2 FVKESK.